This T cell receptor (beta chain) emerged from a study of long-term antiretroviral therapy in people with HIV. Broader study findings: Whichever time point was examined, clones expanded before ART dominated the repertoire.

Assay version v3.0 of immunoSEQ was used, and it was run at survey level. Some clones are missing from TCRdb's copy, which holds only in-frame ones; the method was immunoSEQ multiplex PCR. Seen here are around 30,000 clones, 95% observed once, and the top ten hold 6.5% to 10%. Turning to this clone: Its cognate antigen is unknown. An end of the junction differs from the germline gene, which may be a read error.

The germline V gene has CDR1 SSHAT and CDR2 FNYEAQ (reference sequence). CDR3 length equals 14 residues. PBMC samples from each donor numbered at least one pre-ART and at least two post-ART. The sample in question was unsorted PBMCs, obtained 5.3 years after starting antiretroviral therapy. The TCR originated in a man aged 25 to 45 with HIV. V usage is TRBV7-7 and J usage is TRBJ2-3, with 9 positions matching TRBD2. Written as DNA, the CDR3 is TGTGCTAGCAGCTTGGGACTAGCTGGAGATACGCAGTATTTT. Its translation is CASSLGLAGDTQYF.